This T cell receptor (beta chain) came from a study of cytomegalovirus exposure and HLA in healthy donors. Study-wide results and limits: The presence/absence work took it that sequencing depth was about the same across donors.

As for this clone: Its specificity is unknown.

Use of 60 Vbeta and 13 Jbeta primers characterized the PCR. Only in-frame clones appear in the TCRdb table, and some are missing; sequencing was by immunoSEQ multiplex PCR. Here the sample spans fewer than 250,000 clones, roughly 80% being singletons. The CDR3 is 15 residues long. Germline CDR1 SGHVS, CDR2 FNYEAQ. The V and J ends lost 1 base and 4 bases respectively, with 13 bases between them. The gene calls are TRBV7-6 and TRBJ1-2; D ambiguous. The source material was PBMCs. This TCR was sampled from a woman aged 45-60 years in good health and CMV-seronegative. CDR3 protein: CASSLGILSGYGYTF. CDR3 sequence (DNA): TGTGCCAGCAGCTTAGGCATCCTTTCGGGCTATGGCTACACCTTC.